The 8 T cell receptor beta chains given below trace back to one sample, sequenced in a study of T cells in Graves' hyperthyroidism and ophthalmopathy. RNA transcripts were the template for amplifying TCR beta CDR3 regions. Carried out on the TCR CDR3, a first-round RT-PCR used the HTBI primer set. TCRdb redid the calling of the multiplex PCR reads with MiXCR, one entry per CDR3 protein. The sample comprises about 350,000 distinct CDR3 sequences, 13% to 15% of which are singletons, and roughly 20% rests with the top ten. What was sequenced was blood. The receptors were gathered from a woman aged 55-69 years with Graves' ophthalmopathy.

Ten or more counts support this clonotype. The rearrangement links TRBV20-1 to TRBJ1-1; the D is unclear. V lost 0 bases and J lost 1, with 15 bases in between. The CDR3 loop spans 16 amino acids. Germline V gives CDR1 DFQATT, CDR2 SNEGSKA (reference sequence). CDR3 in DNA: TGCAGTGCTAGAGATAGGTTGAGACAACAGAACACTGAAGCTTTCTTT. Amino acids: CSARDRLRQQNTEAFF.

This clonotype was found a few times. The genes are TRBV9 and TRBJ1-5, with no clear D. The CDR3 has 9 residues. V dropped 4 bases and J dropped 7 bases, with 0 bases sitting between them. Germline loops: CDR1 SGDLS, CDR2 YYNGEE. This chain's CDR3 is CASSQPQHF. In DNA, the CDR3 is TGTGCCAGCAGCCAGCCCCAGCATTTT. Combining the CDR3 with reference TRBV9 and TRBJ1-5 gives the whole variable domain DSGVTQTPKHLITATGQRVTLRCSPRSGDLSVYWYQQSLDQGLQFLIQYYNGEERAKGNILERFSAQQFPDLHSELNLSSLELGDSALYFCASSQPQHFGDGTRLSIL.

This clonotype occurred many times. J is TRBJ2-7 and V is TRBV5-1, with 7 bases aligning to TRBD2. The length of the CDR3 is 18 residues. Germline V gene data show CDR1 as SGHRS and CDR2 as YFSETQ. With 0 bases clipped from V and 7 bases from J, the junction kept 19 bases outside the gene matches. CDR3 amino acids: CASSLAQKTTGTMWEQYF. DNA for the CDR3: TGCGCCAGCAGCTTGGCCCAGAAAACCACCGGGACTATGTGGGAGCAGTACTTC.

This clonotype has only one observation. The junction shows a germline mismatch at one end, possibly a read error. The chain combines TRBV5-4 with TRBJ2-3; D is perhaps TRBD1 or TRBD2 (5 bases each). This CDR3 region has 14 residues. Germline assignment: CDR1 SGHNT and CDR2 YYREEE (reference sequence). CDR3 loop: CASNLVGDTDTQYF. In DNA form, the CDR3 reads TGTGCCAGCAACTTGGTGGGGGACACAGATACGCAGTATTTT.

Ten or more counts support this clonotype. This chain connects TRBV30 to TRBJ2-7; no clear D. The CDR3 runs 13 residues. The V end was cut by 3 bases, the J end by 6 bases, with 15 bases between. CDR1 is GTSNPN, CDR2 SVGIG, per germline (reference sequence). Written as DNA, the CDR3 is TGTGCCTGGAGAAGTCTTCAATCGGCCGAGCAGTACTTC. Its protein product is CAWRSLQSAEQYF. The variable domain in full, completed from reference TRBV30 and TRBJ2-7, reads SQTIHQWPATLVQPVGSPLSLECTVEGTSNPNLYWYRQAAGRGLQLLFYSVGIGQISSEVPQNLSASRPQDRQFILSSKKLLLSDSGFYLCAWRSLQSAEQYFGPGTRLTVT.

J is TRBJ2-7 and V is TRBV27; D perhaps matches TRBD1 (6 bases). V was cut by 2 bases and J by 6 bases, with 14 bases left in between. The germline V gene encodes CDR1 MNHEY and CDR2 SMNVEV (reference sequence). This CDR3 region has 14 residues. CDR3 DNA sequence: TGTGCCAGCAGTTTAACCGGGACATCGGGCGAGCAGTACTTC. Protein sequence: CASSLTGTSGEQYF.

This clonotype was counted a few times. A much larger clone differs from this one at a single base, so this may be a read error. The chain links TRBV18 to TRBJ2-3; the match to TRBD1 covers 8 bases. CDR3 length: 15 amino acids. In germline, CDR1 is KGHSH, CDR2 LQKENI. CDR3 in amino acids: CASSPADRAPDAQYF. For the CDR3, the DNA is TGTGCCAGCTCACCAGCGGACAGGGCTCCAGATGCGCAGTATTTT.

This clonotype was detected only a few times. For the CDR3, the DNA is TGCAGCACGAGACTAGCGGGAGGGAATACGCAGTATTTT. Its protein product is CSTRLAGGNTQYF. V and J are TRBV29-1 and TRBJ2-3; 14 bases match TRBD2. Germline V gives CDR1 SQVTM, CDR2 ANQGSEA. J was trimmed by 7 bases and V by 8 bases; bases with no gene match: 5. The CDR3 sequence is 13 residues long.